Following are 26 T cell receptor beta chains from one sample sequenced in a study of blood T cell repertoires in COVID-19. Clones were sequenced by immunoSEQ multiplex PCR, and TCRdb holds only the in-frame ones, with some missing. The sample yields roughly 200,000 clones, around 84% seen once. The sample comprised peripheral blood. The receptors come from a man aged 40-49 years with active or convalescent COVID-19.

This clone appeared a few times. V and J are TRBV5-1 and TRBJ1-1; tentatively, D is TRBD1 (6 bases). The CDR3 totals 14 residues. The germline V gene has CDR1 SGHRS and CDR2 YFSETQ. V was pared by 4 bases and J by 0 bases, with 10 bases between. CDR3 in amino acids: CASSPDSMNTEAFF. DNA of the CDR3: TGCGCCAGCAGCCCGGACAGCATGAACACTGAAGCTTTCTTT.

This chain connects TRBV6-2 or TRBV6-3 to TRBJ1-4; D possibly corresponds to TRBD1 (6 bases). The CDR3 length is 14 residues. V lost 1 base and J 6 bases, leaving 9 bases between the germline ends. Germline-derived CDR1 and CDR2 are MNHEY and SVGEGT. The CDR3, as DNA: TGTGCCAGCAGTTACTTACAGGGCGATGAAAAACTGTTTTTT. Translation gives CASSYLQGDEKLFF.

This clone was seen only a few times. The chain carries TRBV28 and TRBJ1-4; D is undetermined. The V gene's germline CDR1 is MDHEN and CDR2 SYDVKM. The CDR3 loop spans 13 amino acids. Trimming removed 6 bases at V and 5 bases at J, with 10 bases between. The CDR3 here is CASSGGNNEKLFF. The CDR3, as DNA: TGTGCCAGCAGCGGCGGAAACAATGAAAAACTGTTTTTT.

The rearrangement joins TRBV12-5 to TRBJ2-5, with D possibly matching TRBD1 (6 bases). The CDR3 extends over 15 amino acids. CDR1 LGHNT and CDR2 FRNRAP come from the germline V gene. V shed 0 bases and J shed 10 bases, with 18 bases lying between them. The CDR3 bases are TGTGCTAGTGGTTTGGTCGGGGACATACCCCTGGACCAGTACTTC. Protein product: CASGLVGDIPLDQYF.

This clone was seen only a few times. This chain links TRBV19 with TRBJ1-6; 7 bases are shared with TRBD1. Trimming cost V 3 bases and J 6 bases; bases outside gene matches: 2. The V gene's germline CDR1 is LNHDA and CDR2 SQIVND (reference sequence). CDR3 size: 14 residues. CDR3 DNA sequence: TGTGCCAGTAGTATGGGGACAGTTAATTCACCCCTCCACTTT. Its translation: CASSMGTVNSPLHF.

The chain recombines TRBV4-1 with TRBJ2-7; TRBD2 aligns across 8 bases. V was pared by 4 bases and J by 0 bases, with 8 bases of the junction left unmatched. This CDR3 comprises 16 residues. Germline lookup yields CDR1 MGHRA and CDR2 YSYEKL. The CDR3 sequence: CASSPQGTSGSYEQYF. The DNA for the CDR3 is TGCGCCAGCAGCCCCCAGGGCACTAGCGGCTCCTACGAGCAGTACTTC.

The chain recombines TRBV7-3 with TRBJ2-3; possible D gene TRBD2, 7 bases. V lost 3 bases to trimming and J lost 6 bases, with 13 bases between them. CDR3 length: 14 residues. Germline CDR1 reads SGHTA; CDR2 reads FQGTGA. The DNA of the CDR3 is TGTGCCAGCAGCTTTGGCGGGGGCCGGGATACGCAGTATTTT. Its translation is CASSFGGGRDTQYF.

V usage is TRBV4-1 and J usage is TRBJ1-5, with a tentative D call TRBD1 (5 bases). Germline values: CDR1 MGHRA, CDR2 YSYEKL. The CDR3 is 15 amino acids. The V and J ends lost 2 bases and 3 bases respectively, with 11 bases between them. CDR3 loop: CASSQQGGNNQPQHF. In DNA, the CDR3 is TGCGCCAGCAGCCAACAGGGAGGGAACAATCAGCCCCAGCATTTT.

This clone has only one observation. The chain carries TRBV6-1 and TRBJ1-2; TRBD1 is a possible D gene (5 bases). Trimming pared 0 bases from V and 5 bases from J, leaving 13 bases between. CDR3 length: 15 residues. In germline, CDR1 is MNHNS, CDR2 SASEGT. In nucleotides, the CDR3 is TGTGCCAGCAGTGAAGCGCTCCAGGGCCGGTATGGCTACACCTTC. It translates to CASSEALQGRYGYTF.

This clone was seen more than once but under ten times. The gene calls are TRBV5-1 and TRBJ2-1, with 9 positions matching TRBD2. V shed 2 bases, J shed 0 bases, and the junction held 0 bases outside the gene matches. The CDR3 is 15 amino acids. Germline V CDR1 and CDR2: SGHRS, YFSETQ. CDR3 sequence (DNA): TGCGCCAGCAGCTTTAGCGGGAGCTCCTACAATGAGCAGTTCTTC. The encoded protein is CASSFSGSSYNEQFF.

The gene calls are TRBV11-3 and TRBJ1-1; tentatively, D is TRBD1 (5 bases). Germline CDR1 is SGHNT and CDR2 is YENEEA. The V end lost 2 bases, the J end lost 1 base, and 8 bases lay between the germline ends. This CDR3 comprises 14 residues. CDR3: CASSLRGSNTEAFF. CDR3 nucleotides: TGTGCCAGCAGCTTAAGGGGATCGAACACTGAAGCTTTCTTT. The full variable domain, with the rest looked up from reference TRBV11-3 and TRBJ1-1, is EAGVVQSPRYKIIEKKQPVAFWCNPISGHNTLYWYLQNLGQGPELLIRYENEEAVDDSQLPKDRFSAERLKGVDSTLKIQPAELGDSAVYLCASSLRGSNTEAFFGQGTRLTVV.

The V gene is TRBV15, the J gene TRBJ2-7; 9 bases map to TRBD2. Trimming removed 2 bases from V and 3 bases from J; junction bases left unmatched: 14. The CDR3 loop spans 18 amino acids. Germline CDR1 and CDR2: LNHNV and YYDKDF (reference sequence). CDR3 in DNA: TGTGCCACCAGCAGAAAAGCGGGGGGACTTGACCAGAACTACGAGCAGTACTTC. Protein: CATSRKAGGLDQNYEQYF.

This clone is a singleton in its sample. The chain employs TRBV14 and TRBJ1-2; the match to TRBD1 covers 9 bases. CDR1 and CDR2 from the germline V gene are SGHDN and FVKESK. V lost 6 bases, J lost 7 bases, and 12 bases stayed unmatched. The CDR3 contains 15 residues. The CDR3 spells CASRAQDRGRSGYTF. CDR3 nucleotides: TGTGCCAGCAGAGCTCAGGACAGGGGACGAAGTGGCTACACCTTC.

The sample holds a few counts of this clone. CDR3 sequence reads: CATTPAGRNTIYF. For the CDR3, the DNA is TGTGCCACCACGCCGGCGGGGAGAAACACCATATATTTT. This chain connects TRBV24-1 to TRBJ1-3, with no clear D. Germline CDR1 KGHDR, CDR2 SFDVKD. V shed 8 bases and J shed 5 bases, with 12 bases lying between them. The CDR3 is 13 residues long.

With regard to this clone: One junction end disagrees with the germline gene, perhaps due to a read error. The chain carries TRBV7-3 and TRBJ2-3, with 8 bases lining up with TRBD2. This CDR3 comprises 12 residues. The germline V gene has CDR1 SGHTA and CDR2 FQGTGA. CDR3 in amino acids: CASSSYGTSLDF. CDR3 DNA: TGTGCCAGCAGCTCCTATGGGACTAGTCTAGATTTT.

CDR3 bases: TGTGCCAGCAGCTTAGTTCGCGAGCAGTACTTC. This codes for CASSLVREQYF. The V gene is TRBV13, the J gene TRBJ2-7; D is unclear. Trimming left V 1 base short and J 6 bases short, with 4 bases between. CDR3 length equals 11 residues. Germline-derived CDR1 and CDR2 are PRHDT and FYEKMQ (reference sequence).

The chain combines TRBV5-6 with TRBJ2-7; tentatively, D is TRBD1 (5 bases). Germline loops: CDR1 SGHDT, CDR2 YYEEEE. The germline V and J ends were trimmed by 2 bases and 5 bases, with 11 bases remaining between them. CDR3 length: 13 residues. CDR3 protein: CASSLHPRDEQYF. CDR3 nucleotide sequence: TGTGCCAGCAGCTTACATCCCAGGGACGAGCAGTACTTC.

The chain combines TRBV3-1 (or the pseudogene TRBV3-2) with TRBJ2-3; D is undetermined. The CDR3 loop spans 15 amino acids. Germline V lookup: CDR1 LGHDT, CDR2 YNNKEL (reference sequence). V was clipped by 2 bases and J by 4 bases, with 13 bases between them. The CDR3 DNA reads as TGTGCCAGCAGCCAAATCGGCCGGCAGGCAGATACGCAGTATTTT. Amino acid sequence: CASSQIGRQADTQYF.

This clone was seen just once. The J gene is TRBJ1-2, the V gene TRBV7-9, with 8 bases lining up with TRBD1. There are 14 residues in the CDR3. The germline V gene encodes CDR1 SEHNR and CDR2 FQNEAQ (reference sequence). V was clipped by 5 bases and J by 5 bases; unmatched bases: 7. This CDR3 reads CASSLGQGAYGYTF. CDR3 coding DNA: TGTGCCAGCAGCCTCGGGCAGGGGGCATATGGCTACACCTTC.

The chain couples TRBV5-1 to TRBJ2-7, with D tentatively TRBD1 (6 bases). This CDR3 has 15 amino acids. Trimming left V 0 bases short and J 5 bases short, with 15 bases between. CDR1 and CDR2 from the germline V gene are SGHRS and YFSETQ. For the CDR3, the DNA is TGCGCCAGCAGCTTGGAAGGGACACCCGGGGACGAGCAGTACTTC. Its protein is CASSLEGTPGDEQYF.

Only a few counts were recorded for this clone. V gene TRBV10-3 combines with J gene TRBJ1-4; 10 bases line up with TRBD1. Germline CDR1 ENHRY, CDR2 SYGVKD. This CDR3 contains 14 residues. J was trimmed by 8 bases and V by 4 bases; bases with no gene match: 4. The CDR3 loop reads CAISAGTGVEKLFF. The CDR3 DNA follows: TGTGCCATCAGTGCCGGGACAGGGGTGGAAAAACTGTTTTTT.

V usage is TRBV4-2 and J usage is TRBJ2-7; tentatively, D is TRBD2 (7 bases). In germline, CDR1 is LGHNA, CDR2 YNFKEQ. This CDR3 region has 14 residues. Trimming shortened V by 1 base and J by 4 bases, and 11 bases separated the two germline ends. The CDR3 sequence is CASSQVGGLYEQYF. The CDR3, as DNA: TGTGCCAGCAGCCAAGTGGGGGGGCTGTACGAGCAGTACTTC.

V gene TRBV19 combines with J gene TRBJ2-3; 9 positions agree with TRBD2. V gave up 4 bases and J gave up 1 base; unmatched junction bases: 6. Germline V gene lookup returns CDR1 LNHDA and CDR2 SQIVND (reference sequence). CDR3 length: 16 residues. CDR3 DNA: TGTGCCAGTAGTAGCCGGACTAGCGCGGGCACAGATACGCAGTATTTT. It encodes CASSSRTSAGTDTQYF.

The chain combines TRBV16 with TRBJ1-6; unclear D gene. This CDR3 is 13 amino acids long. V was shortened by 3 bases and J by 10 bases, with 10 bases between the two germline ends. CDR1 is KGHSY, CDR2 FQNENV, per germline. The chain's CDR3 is CASSQSQESPLHF. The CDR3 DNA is TGTGCCAGCAGCCAGAGCCAAGAGTCACCCCTCCACTTT.

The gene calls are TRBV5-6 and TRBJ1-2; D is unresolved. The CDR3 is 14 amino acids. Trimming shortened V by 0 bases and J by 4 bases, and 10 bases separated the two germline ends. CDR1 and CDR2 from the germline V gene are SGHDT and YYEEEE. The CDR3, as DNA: TGTGCCAGCAGCTTGGTCGGGTTAAGCTATGGCTACACCTTC. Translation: CASSLVGLSYGYTF.

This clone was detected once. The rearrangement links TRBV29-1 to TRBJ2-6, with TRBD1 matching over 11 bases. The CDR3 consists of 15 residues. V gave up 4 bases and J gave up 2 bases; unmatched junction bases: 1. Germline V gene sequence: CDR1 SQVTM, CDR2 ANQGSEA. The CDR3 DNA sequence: TGCAGCGTTGGGACAGGGGGCCCTGGGGCCAACGTCCTGACTTTC. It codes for CSVGTGGPGANVLTF. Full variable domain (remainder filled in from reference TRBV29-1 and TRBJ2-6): SAVISQKPSRDICQRGTSLTIQCQVDSQVTMMFWYRQQPGQSLTLIATANQGSEATYESGFVIDKFPISRPNLTFSTLTVSNMSPEDSSIYLCSVGTGGPGANVLTFGAGSRLTVL.